The 14 T cell receptor beta chains listed next were all sequenced from one sample in a study of T cells in Graves' hyperthyroidism and ophthalmopathy. The source material, RNA transcripts, was used to amplify TCR beta CDR3 regions. Initially, a first-round RT-PCR of the TCR CDR3 employed the HTBI primer set. One entry per CDR3 protein, called by TCRdb with MiXCR from the multiplex PCR reads. The repertoire holds about 520,000 distinct CDR3 sequences, with less than 25% as singletons. Sample: blood. The receptors were sampled from a man in his late teens or twenties with Graves' hyperthyroidism.

This clonotype was observed many times. The chain recombines TRBV15 with TRBJ1-5; unclear D gene. The V gene lost 3 bases and the J gene lost 6 bases, with 6 bases spanning the gap. The V gene's germline CDR1 is LNHNV and CDR2 YYDKDF (reference sequence). The length of the CDR3 is 12 residues. Here the CDR3 reads CATSSRGQPQHF. CDR3 in DNA: TGTGCCACCAGCAGCAGAGGTCAGCCCCAGCATTTT.

This clonotype was counted only a few times. The chain recombines TRBV13 with TRBJ1-6, with D unresolved. Germline lookup yields CDR1 PRHDT and CDR2 FYEKMQ (reference sequence). The CDR3 length is 14 residues. Trimming stripped 5 bases from V and 8 bases from J, with 13 bases between. CDR3 amino acids: CASSRGPRDSPLHF. CDR3 bases: TGTGCCAGCAGCCGCGGGCCCCGGGATTCACCCCTCCACTTT.

This clonotype was counted many times. This chain joins TRBV2 and TRBJ2-5; D remains ambiguous. In germline, CDR1 is SNHLY, CDR2 FYNNEI. Trimming removed 8 bases at V and 9 bases at J, with 10 bases between. CDR3 size: 10 residues. CDR3 DNA sequence: TGTGCCAGCTCCGGTGGGGCCCAGTACTTC. It translates to CASSGGAQYF.

The V and J genes are TRBV27 and TRBJ1-2; tentative D call: TRBD1 (5 bases). Germline-derived CDR1 and CDR2 are MNHEY and SMNVEV (reference sequence). The CDR3 sequence is 14 residues long. V shed 5 bases and J shed 5 bases, with 15 bases lying between them. CDR3 in DNA: TGTGCCAGCAGTCCCCGGGGGGGGGAGTATGGCTACACCTTC. This gives the protein CASSPRGGEYGYTF.

The table lists this clonotype with many counts. The genes are TRBV12-3 or TRBV12-4 and TRBJ2-7, with D maybe TRBD2 (5 bases). The ends were cut back, 3 bases at V and 0 bases at J, with 12 bases in the middle. The CDR3 covers 15 residues. As DNA, the CDR3 is TGTGCCAGCAGTTTGAGTCGGACTCCCTCCTACGAGCAGTACTTC. This codes for CASSLSRTPSYEQYF.

This clonotype was counted many times. As DNA, the CDR3 is TGTGCCAGCAGCTTAGCCACTGGCTATGGCTACACCTTC. Translated: CASSLATGYGYTF. The chain joins TRBV7-9 to TRBJ1-2; no clear D gene. V lost 0 bases and J 4 bases, leaving 6 bases between the germline ends. Germline assignment: CDR1 SEHNR and CDR2 FQNEAQ (reference sequence). The CDR3 runs 13 residues.

The V and J genes are TRBV6-1 and TRBJ1-5; D is possibly TRBD1 (5 bases). V was clipped by 8 bases and J by 5 bases, with 22 bases between them. CDR1 MNHNS and CDR2 SASEGT come from the germline V gene. This CDR3 contains 16 residues. The CDR3 loop is CASGVRGNWADQPQHF. As DNA, the CDR3 is TGTGCCAGCGGGGTAAGGGGAAACTGGGCAGATCAGCCCCAGCATTTT.

This clonotype has ten or more counts. The chain couples TRBV10-3 to TRBJ2-7; D might be TRBD2 (5 bases). The germline gives CDR1 ENHRY, CDR2 SYGVKD. CDR3 size: 13 residues. Deletions cut 6 bases from V and 5 bases from J, with 14 bases between. CDR3 amino acids: CAIRTGYEDEQYF. CDR3 sequence (DNA): TGTGCCATCAGGACGGGGTACGAGGACGAGCAGTACTTC.

V usage is TRBV6-1 and J usage is TRBJ2-4; 8 nucleotides align to TRBD1. The CDR3 runs 15 residues. V lost 4 bases, J lost 5 bases, and 7 bases stayed unmatched. Germline V gene sequence: CDR1 MNHNS, CDR2 SASEGT. Here the CDR3 DNA reads TGTGCCAGCAGTGGACAGGGGTTGCGGGAAAACATTCAGTACTTC. The encoded protein is CASSGQGLRENIQYF.

The chain links TRBV11-2 to TRBJ2-7; D is unclear. The CDR3 runs 17 residues. Trimming stripped 0 bases from V and 1 base from J, with 16 bases between. Germline V gene sequence: CDR1 SGHAT, CDR2 FQNNGV. The CDR3 DNA follows: TGTGCCAGCAGCTTAGAATTAGTCAGGCTACTTTCCTACGAGCAGTACTTC. It yields the protein CASSLELVRLLSYEQYF. Together with reference TRBV11-2 and TRBJ2-7, the CDR3 gives the full variable domain: EAGVAQSPRYKIIEKRQSVAFWCNPISGHATLYWYQQILGQGPKLLIQFQNNGVVDDSQLPKDRFSAERLKGVDSTLKIQPAKLEDSAVYLCASSLELVRLLSYEQYFGPGTRLTVT.

This clonotype was counted ten times or more. The V and J genes are TRBV6-2 or TRBV6-3 and TRBJ2-2, with 7 bases matching TRBD1. The CDR3 runs 18 residues. The trim removed 9 bases at V and 2 bases at J, leaving 18 bases unmatched. The germline V gene has CDR1 MNHEY and CDR2 SVGEGT. The chain's CDR3 is CASSPTGPSNLNTGELFF. The CDR3 nucleotides read TGTGCCAGTAGTCCGACAGGGCCTTCAAATCTAAACACCGGGGAGCTGTTTTTT.

This clonotype was seen many times. The chain couples TRBV12-3 or TRBV12-4 to TRBJ2-7, with TRBD2 identical over 9 bases. The CDR3 spans 12 residues. The V and J ends lost 10 bases and 0 bases, in that order; junction bases with no gene match: 1. CDR3 coding DNA: TGTGCCACAGCGGGGGGCTCCTACGAGCAGTACTTC. This translates into CATAGGSYEQYF.

This clonotype has more than one count but fewer than ten. The V call is TRBV20-1, the J call TRBJ1-5, with 8 bases matching TRBD1. CDR1 and CDR2 (germline): DFQATT, SNEGSKA (reference sequence). This CDR3 is 15 amino acids long. The V segment lost 5 bases and the J segment 4 bases; nucleotides outside the gene matches: 10. CDR3 in DNA: TGCAGTGCTGGTGGTACAGGGGGGTCGAATCAGCCCCAGCATTTT. This sequence encodes CSAGGTGGSNQPQHF.

This clonotype was observed once. The chain combines TRBV25-1 with TRBJ2-7; D is unclear. The length of the CDR3 is 12 residues. Germline CDR1 MGHDK, CDR2 SYGVNS. With 6 bases removed from V and 7 bases from J, the gap between germline ends came to 13 bases. The CDR3 region is CASRGLRLEQYF. CDR3 DNA: TGTGCCAGCAGGGGTTTACGTCTGGAGCAGTACTTC.